These 2 T cell receptor beta chains came from one sample sequenced in a study of read filtering for tumor transcriptome and immune sequencing. From roughly 0.4 ug of RNA, a library with molecular barcoded alpha/delta and beta/gamma adaptors was made. TCRdb used MiXCR to reprocess the reads, holding one entry per CDR3 protein. The table includes about 14,000 distinct CDR3 sequences, over 20% detected once. Specimen: a population of CD138-negative cells sorted from bone marrow. All receptors come from a donor aged 40 or older with multiple myeloma.

The J gene is TRBJ2-7, the V gene TRBV2; maybe TRBD2 (5 bases). Trimming shortened V by 7 bases and J by 0 bases, and 13 bases separated the two germline ends. There are 14 residues in the CDR3. Germline CDR1 SNHLY, CDR2 FYNNEI. The CDR3 DNA follows: TGTGCCAGCATGGGGAGAGGATTCTCCTACGAGCAGTACTTC. It is translated as CASMGRGFSYEQYF.

The rearrangement uses TRBV28 and TRBJ2-3, with TRBD2 matching over 11 bases. Trimming took 5 bases from V and 2 from J; bases not matched to a gene: 3. Looked up from germline, CDR1 is MDHEN and CDR2 is SYDVKM. The CDR3 has 15 residues. The DNA for the CDR3 is TGTGCCAGCAGTCCGACTAGCGGGGTCACAGATACGCAGTATTTT. The encoded protein is CASSPTSGVTDTQYF.